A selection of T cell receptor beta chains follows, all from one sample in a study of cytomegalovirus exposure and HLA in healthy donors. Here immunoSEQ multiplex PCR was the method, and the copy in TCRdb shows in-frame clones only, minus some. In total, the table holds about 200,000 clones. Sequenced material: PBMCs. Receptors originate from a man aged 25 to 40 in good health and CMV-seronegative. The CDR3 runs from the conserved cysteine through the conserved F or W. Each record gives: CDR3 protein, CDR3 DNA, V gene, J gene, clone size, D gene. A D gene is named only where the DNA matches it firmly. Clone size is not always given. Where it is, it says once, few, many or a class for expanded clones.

cdr3_aa: CASSEVWGGDNEKLFF
cdr3_nt: TGTGCCAGCAGTGAGGTTTGGGGCGGCGATAATGAAAAACTGTTTTTT
v_call: TRBV6-1
j_call: TRBJ1-4
clone_size: .
d_call: .

cdr3_aa: CAWSFSYEQYF
cdr3_nt: TGTGCCTGGAGTTTCTCCTACGAGCAGTACTTC
v_call: TRBV30
j_call: TRBJ2-7
clone_size: .
d_call: .

cdr3_aa: CASRPDSEGAYGYTF
cdr3_nt: TGTGCCAGCAGACCTGACAGTGAGGGGGCCTATGGCTACACCTTC
v_call: TRBV28
j_call: TRBJ1-2
clone_size: .
d_call: TRBD1

cdr3_aa: CASRAHRGLTEAFF
cdr3_nt: TGTGCCAGTAGGGCCCACAGGGGGCTCACTGAAGCTTTCTTT
v_call: TRBV19
j_call: TRBJ1-1
clone_size: .
d_call: TRBD1

cdr3_aa: CAISESRRSYEQYF
cdr3_nt: TGTGCCATCAGTGAGTCGCGGAGATCCTACGAGCAGTACTTC
v_call: TRBV10-3
j_call: TRBJ2-7
clone_size: .
d_call: .

cdr3_aa: CASLSSGSPHEQYF
cdr3_nt: TGTGCCAGCCTCTCTAGCGGAAGCCCCCACGAGCAGTACTTC
v_call: TRBV27
j_call: TRBJ2-7
clone_size: .
d_call: TRBD2

cdr3_aa: CASSYETGVGIPEAFF
cdr3_nt: TGTGCCAGCAGTTACGAGACAGGGGTAGGTATCCCTGAAGCTTTCTTT
v_call: TRBV6-5
j_call: TRBJ1-1
clone_size: .
d_call: TRBD1

cdr3_aa: CASSPATPIWTYEQYF
cdr3_nt: TGCGCCAGCAGCCCCGCGACACCAATTTGGACCTACGAGCAGTACTTC
v_call: TRBV5-1
j_call: TRBJ2-7
clone_size: .
d_call: .

cdr3_aa: CASSLRGDQPQHF
cdr3_nt: TGTGCCAGCAGCTTACGGGGGGACCAGCCCCAGCATTTT
v_call: TRBV7-2
j_call: TRBJ1-5
clone_size: .
d_call: .

cdr3_aa: CASSLLGQGARSQPQHF
cdr3_nt: TGTGCCAGCAGCCTCCTCGGACAGGGAGCACGCAGTCAGCCCCAGCATTTT
v_call: TRBV7-9
j_call: TRBJ1-5
clone_size: .
d_call: TRBD1

cdr3_aa: CASSFQGTTYEQYF
cdr3_nt: TGTGCCAGCAGCTTTCAGGGGACCACCTACGAGCAGTACTTC
v_call: TRBV5-4
j_call: TRBJ2-7
clone_size: .
d_call: .

cdr3_aa: CASSRQYEQYF
cdr3_nt: TGTGCCAGCAGCCGTCAGTACGAGCAGTACTTC
v_call: TRBV11-3
j_call: TRBJ2-7
clone_size: .
d_call: .

cdr3_aa: CASTAAGQGVNTQYF
cdr3_nt: TGTGCCAGCACAGCCGCGGGACAGGGTGTAAATACGCAGTATTTT
v_call: TRBV6-5
j_call: TRBJ2-3
clone_size: .
d_call: TRBD1

cdr3_aa: CASSLVGLEAYF
cdr3_nt: TGTGCCAGCAGCTTAGTCGGACTAGAGGCGTACTTC
v_call: TRBV7-2
j_call: TRBJ2-7
clone_size: .
d_call: TRBD2

cdr3_aa: CAWRLGQHATNEKLFF
cdr3_nt: TGTGCCTGGCGCTTGGGACAGCACGCGACTAATGAAAAACTGTTTTTT
v_call: TRBV30
j_call: TRBJ1-4
clone_size: .
d_call: TRBD1

cdr3_aa: CASSNFATVQETQYF
cdr3_nt: TGTGCCAGTAGTAATTTCGCGACTGTTCAAGAGACCCAGTACTTC
v_call: TRBV19
j_call: TRBJ2-5
clone_size: .
d_call: .

cdr3_aa: CASSPGTPGREQYF
cdr3_nt: TGTGCCAGCAGTCCCGGGACTCCCGGGCGGGAGCAGTACTTC
v_call: TRBV27
j_call: TRBJ2-7
clone_size: .
d_call: .

cdr3_aa: CASKGSLPSYEQYF
cdr3_nt: TGTGCCAGTAAAGGGAGCTTACCCTCCTACGAGCAGTACTTC
v_call: TRBV19
j_call: TRBJ2-7
clone_size: .
d_call: .

cdr3_aa: CASPPGTAGEPDTQYF
cdr3_nt: TGTGCCAGCCCCCCCGGGACGGCGGGGGAACCAGATACGCAGTATTTT
v_call: TRBV11-2
j_call: TRBJ2-3
clone_size: .
d_call: TRBD2

cdr3_aa: CASSFAAGKETQYF
cdr3_nt: TGTGCCAGCAGTTTTGCGGCAGGGAAAGAGACCCAGTACTTC
v_call: TRBV27
j_call: TRBJ2-5
clone_size: .
d_call: .

cdr3_aa: CASSQGTGGGYTF
cdr3_nt: TGCGCCAGCAGCCAGGGGACAGGGGGTGGCTACACCTTC
v_call: TRBV4-3
j_call: TRBJ1-2
clone_size: .
d_call: TRBD1

cdr3_aa: CASGNGPQVVSLHF
cdr3_nt: TGTGCCAGCGGCAACGGCCCCCAGGTAGTATCCCTCCACTTT
v_call: TRBV28
j_call: TRBJ1-6
clone_size: .
d_call: .

cdr3_aa: CASSFRQGSGSYNEQFF
cdr3_nt: TGTGCCAGCAGCTTCCGACAGGGTAGTGGCTCCTACAATGAGCAGTTCTTC
v_call: TRBV14
j_call: TRBJ2-1
clone_size: .
d_call: TRBD1

cdr3_aa: CASSFPGTGVLNTEAFF
cdr3_nt: TGTGCCAGCAGCTTTCCCGGGACAGGGGTCCTGAACACTGAAGCTTTCTTT
v_call: TRBV7-9
j_call: TRBJ1-1
clone_size: .
d_call: TRBD1

cdr3_aa: CASSYYQGTTNEKLFF
cdr3_nt: TGTGCCAGCAGTTACTACCAGGGGACAACTAATGAAAAACTGTTTTTT
v_call: TRBV6-5
j_call: TRBJ1-4
clone_size: .
d_call: .

cdr3_aa: CASSVESYTEAFF
cdr3_nt: TGTGCCAGCAGTGTCGAGAGCTACACTGAAGCTTTCTTT
v_call: TRBV6-4
j_call: TRBJ1-1
clone_size: .
d_call: .

cdr3_aa: CASRDISQETQYF
cdr3_nt: TGTGCCAGCCGGGACATAAGCCAAGAGACCCAGTACTTC
v_call: TRBV6-5
j_call: TRBJ2-5
clone_size: .
d_call: .

cdr3_aa: CASSQGVSPTGSDGYTF
cdr3_nt: TGCGCCAGCAGCCAAGGTGTTTCCCCGACAGGATCTGATGGCTACACCTTC
v_call: TRBV4-1
j_call: TRBJ1-2
clone_size: .
d_call: .

cdr3_aa: CASSQEVGTEAFF
cdr3_nt: TGTGCCAGCAGCCAAGAAGTCGGGACTGAAGCTTTCTTT
v_call: TRBV5-5
j_call: TRBJ1-1
clone_size: .
d_call: .

cdr3_aa: CASRNTGASNQPQHF
cdr3_nt: TGTGCCAGTAGGAATACAGGGGCTAGCAATCAGCCCCAGCATTTT
v_call: TRBV19
j_call: TRBJ1-5
clone_size: medium-sized
d_call: TRBD1

cdr3_aa: CASRTADTEAFF
cdr3_nt: TGTGCCAGCAGAACAGCGGACACTGAAGCTTTCTTT
v_call: TRBV6-5
j_call: TRBJ1-1
clone_size: .
d_call: .

cdr3_aa: CASSSKRGTTQYF
cdr3_nt: TGTGCCAGCAGCTCCAAGCGGGGGACTACGCAGTATTTT
v_call: TRBV5-4
j_call: TRBJ2-3
clone_size: .
d_call: TRBD2

cdr3_aa: CASSFELNTGELFF
cdr3_nt: TGTGCCAGCAGCTTCGAGCTTAACACCGGGGAGCTGTTTTTT
v_call: TRBV11-2
j_call: TRBJ2-2
clone_size: .
d_call: .

cdr3_aa: CASSTNGASYRSNQPQHF
cdr3_nt: TGTGCCAGTAGCACTAATGGGGCAAGCTACCGTAGCAATCAGCCCCAGCATTTT
v_call: TRBV19
j_call: TRBJ1-5
clone_size: .
d_call: .

cdr3_aa: CASSPRRGGTGELFF
cdr3_nt: TGTGCCAGCAGCCCCCGGAGGGGGGGCACCGGGGAGCTGTTTTTT
v_call: TRBV9
j_call: TRBJ2-2
clone_size: .
d_call: .

cdr3_aa: CASTRGHSGSNEQYF
cdr3_nt: TGTGCCAGCACACGAGGGCACTCCGGGTCTAACGAGCAGTACTTC
v_call: TRBV6-1
j_call: TRBJ2-7
clone_size: .
d_call: .

cdr3_aa: CASSFGDRGNYGYTF
cdr3_nt: TGTGCCAGCAGCTTCGGGGACAGGGGTAACTATGGCTACACCTTC
v_call: TRBV5-6
j_call: TRBJ1-2
clone_size: .
d_call: TRBD1

cdr3_aa: CATHRTFLGNNEQFF
cdr3_nt: TGTGCCACCCACAGGACATTTCTTGGCAATAATGAGCAGTTCTTC
v_call: TRBV6-1
j_call: TRBJ2-1
clone_size: .
d_call: .

cdr3_aa: CASSPGRGGSTDTQYF
cdr3_nt: TGTGCCAGCAGCCCCGGTCGGGGAGGAAGCACAGATACGCAGTATTTT
v_call: TRBV9
j_call: TRBJ2-3
clone_size: .
d_call: .

cdr3_aa: CASSYRDRDYEQYF
cdr3_nt: TGTGCCAGCAGTTACCGGGACAGAGACTACGAGCAGTACTTC
v_call: TRBV6-5
j_call: TRBJ2-7
clone_size: .
d_call: TRBD1

cdr3_aa: CASSSRQGTYNEQFF
cdr3_nt: TGTGCCAGCAGCTCCAGACAGGGTACCTACAATGAGCAGTTCTTC
v_call: TRBV5-6
j_call: TRBJ2-1
clone_size: .
d_call: TRBD1

cdr3_aa: CASSQARVNTGELFF
cdr3_nt: TGCGCCAGCAGCCAAGCCAGGGTTAACACCGGGGAGCTGTTTTTT
v_call: TRBV4-1
j_call: TRBJ2-2
clone_size: .
d_call: .

cdr3_aa: CASSLGGQGRNGEAFF
cdr3_nt: TGTGCCAGCAGCTTAGGGGGACAGGGGAGGAACGGTGAAGCTTTCTTT
v_call: TRBV7-6
j_call: TRBJ1-1
clone_size: .
d_call: TRBD1

cdr3_aa: CASAPGSNSPLHF
cdr3_nt: TGTGCCAGCGCTCCAGGGTCTAATTCACCCCTCCACTTT
v_call: TRBV6-1
j_call: TRBJ1-6
clone_size: .
d_call: .

cdr3_aa: CASSSRSENTGELFF
cdr3_nt: TGTGCCAGCAGCTCCAGGTCAGAGAACACCGGGGAGCTGTTTTTT
v_call: TRBV7-8
j_call: TRBJ2-2
clone_size: .
d_call: .

cdr3_aa: CASSAGGATGFRTDTQYF
cdr3_nt: TGTGCCAGCAGTGCCGGTGGGGCGACAGGGTTCAGGACAGATACGCAGTATTTT
v_call: TRBV28
j_call: TRBJ2-3
clone_size: .
d_call: TRBD1

cdr3_aa: CAWSLNSGQSPLHF
cdr3_nt: TGTGCCTGGAGCCTTAACTCCGGACAGTCACCCCTCCACTTT
v_call: TRBV30
j_call: TRBJ1-6
clone_size: .
d_call: .

cdr3_aa: CASSGPSGLFF
cdr3_nt: TGTGCCAGCAGCGGACCCAGCGGGCTGTTCTTT
v_call: TRBV2
j_call: TRBJ1-1
clone_size: .
d_call: .

cdr3_aa: CACTLDRGYNSPLHF
cdr3_nt: TGTGCGTGCACCCTGGACAGGGGATATAATTCACCCCTCCACTTT
v_call: TRBV2
j_call: TRBJ1-6
clone_size: .
d_call: TRBD1

cdr3_aa: CASNNRAWNSPLHF
cdr3_nt: TGTGCCAGCAACAACAGGGCTTGGAATTCACCCCTCCACTTT
v_call: TRBV28
j_call: TRBJ1-6
clone_size: .
d_call: .

cdr3_aa: CASSSGQHYEQYF
cdr3_nt: TGTGCCAGCAGTTCGGGACAGCACTACGAGCAGTACTTC
v_call: TRBV27
j_call: TRBJ2-7
clone_size: .
d_call: TRBD1

cdr3_aa: CASSWTTGSGTEAFF
cdr3_nt: TGTGCCAGCAGTTGGACGACAGGGAGTGGCACTGAAGCTTTCTTT
v_call: TRBV6-5
j_call: TRBJ1-1
clone_size: .
d_call: TRBD1

cdr3_aa: CASNSDRARGTIYF
cdr3_nt: TGTGCCAGCAACTCCGACAGGGCTAGGGGCACCATATATTTT
v_call: TRBV6-5
j_call: TRBJ1-3
clone_size: .
d_call: TRBD1

cdr3_aa: CASSLRPGGGNQPQHF
cdr3_nt: TGTGCCAGCAGCTTACGCCCCGGGGGTGGGAATCAGCCCCAGCATTTT
v_call: TRBV7-2
j_call: TRBJ1-5
clone_size: .
d_call: .

cdr3_aa: CASSGGGNNEQFF
cdr3_nt: TGTGCCAGCAGCGGGGGCGGTAACAATGAGCAGTTCTTC
v_call: TRBV7-6
j_call: TRBJ2-1
clone_size: .
d_call: .